The text below deals with one T cell receptor beta chain. What it recognizes is unknown. RNA amounts of roughly 0.5 to 1 ug underwent reverse transcription with random hexamers. One entry per CDR3 protein results from TCRdb running MiXCR on the immunoSEQ multiplex PCR reads. The sample records 150,000 or so distinct CDR3 sequences, around 94% being singletons. The authors sequenced TCR beta from blood CD8+ and CD4+ T cells. The entry originates in a study of CD8 T cells in Susac syndrome. The CDR3 length is 13 residues. The V and J ends lost 5 bases and 6 bases respectively, with 13 bases between them. Looked up from germline, CDR1 is ENHRY and CDR2 is SYGVKD. Whole-study findings and limits: That the number of individuals in its TCR sequencing and HLA analysis was relatively small was acknowledged by the study.

The sequenced sample consisted of CD4+ T cells from PBMCs. The chain couples TRBV10-3 to TRBJ1-2, with D tentatively TRBD1 (6 bases). The clonotype originates from a human donor in good health. For the CDR3, the DNA is TGTGCCATCAGTCGACAGGCGTCGGATGGCTACACCTTC. Translated: CAISRQASDGYTF.